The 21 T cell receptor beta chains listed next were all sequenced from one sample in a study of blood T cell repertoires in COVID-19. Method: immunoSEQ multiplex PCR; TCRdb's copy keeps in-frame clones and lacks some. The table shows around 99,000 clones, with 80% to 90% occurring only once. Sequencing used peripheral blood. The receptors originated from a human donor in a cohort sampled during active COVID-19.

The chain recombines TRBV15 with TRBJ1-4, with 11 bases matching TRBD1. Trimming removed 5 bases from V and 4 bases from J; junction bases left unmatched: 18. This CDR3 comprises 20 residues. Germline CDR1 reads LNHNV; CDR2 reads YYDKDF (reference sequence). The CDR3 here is CATSRTGTGGTLPDNEKLFF. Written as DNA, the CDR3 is TGTGCCACCAGCCGAACCGGGACAGGGGGGACTCTGCCGGATAATGAAAAACTGTTTTTT.

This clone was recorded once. In DNA, the CDR3 is TGTGCCTCTAAAGCCCCGGGACAGGGTACCTACAATGAGCAGTTCTTC. Encoded protein: CASKAPGQGTYNEQFF. The V call is TRBV6-6, the J call TRBJ2-1, with 9 bases identical to TRBD1. There are 16 residues in the CDR3. After removal of 11 bases from V and 2 bases from J, the junction contained 13 bases not matched to a gene. Germline CDR1 is MNHNY and CDR2 is SVGAGI (reference sequence).

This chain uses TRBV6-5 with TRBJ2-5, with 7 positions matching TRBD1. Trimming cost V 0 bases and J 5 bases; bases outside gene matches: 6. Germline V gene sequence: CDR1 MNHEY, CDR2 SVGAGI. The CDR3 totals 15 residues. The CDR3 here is CASSYSTGQWETQYF. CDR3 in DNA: TGTGCCAGCAGTTACTCGACAGGGCAGTGGGAGACCCAGTACTTC.

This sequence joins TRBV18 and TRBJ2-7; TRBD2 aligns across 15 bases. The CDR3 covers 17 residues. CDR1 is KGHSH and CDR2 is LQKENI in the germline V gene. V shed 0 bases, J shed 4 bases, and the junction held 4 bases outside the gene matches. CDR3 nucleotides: TGTGCCAGCTCACCACCGGGACTAGCGGGAGGAGGGTACGAGCAGTACTTC. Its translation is CASSPPGLAGGGYEQYF.

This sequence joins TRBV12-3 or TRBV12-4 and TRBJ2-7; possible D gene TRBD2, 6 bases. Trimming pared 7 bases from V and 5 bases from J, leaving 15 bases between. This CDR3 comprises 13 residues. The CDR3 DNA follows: TGTGCCAGCATCCGACGGGGGTTCCACGAGCAGTACTTC. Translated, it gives CASIRRGFHEQYF.

The CDR3 coding sequence is TGTGCCACCAGCAGAGACCTCACGCACACCTCTGGAAACACCATATATTTT. This codes for CATSRDLTHTSGNTIYF. The chain links TRBV15 to TRBJ1-3; D is undetermined. The CDR3 spans 17 residues. Looked up from germline, CDR1 is LNHNV and CDR2 is YYDKDF (reference sequence). V lost 0 bases and J lost 0, with 12 bases in between.

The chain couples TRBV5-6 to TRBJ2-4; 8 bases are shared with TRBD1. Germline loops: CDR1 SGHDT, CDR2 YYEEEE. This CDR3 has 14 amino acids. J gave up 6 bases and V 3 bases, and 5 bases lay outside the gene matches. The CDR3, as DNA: TGTGCCAGCAGCTCCGGACAGGGCTCAAACATTCAGTACTTC. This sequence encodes CASSSGQGSNIQYF.

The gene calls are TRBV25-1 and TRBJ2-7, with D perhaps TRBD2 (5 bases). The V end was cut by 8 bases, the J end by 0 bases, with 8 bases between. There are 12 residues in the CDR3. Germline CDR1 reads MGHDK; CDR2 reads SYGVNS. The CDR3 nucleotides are TGTGCCAGCGGACGGGACTCCTACGAGCAGTACTTC. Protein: CASGRDSYEQYF.

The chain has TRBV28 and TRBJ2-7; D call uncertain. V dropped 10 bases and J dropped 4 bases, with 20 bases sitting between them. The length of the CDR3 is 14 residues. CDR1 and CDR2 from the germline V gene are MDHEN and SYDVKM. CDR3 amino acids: CATGGLVARYEQYF. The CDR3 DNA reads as TGTGCCACCGGCGGCCTTGTGGCGAGGTACGAGCAGTACTTC. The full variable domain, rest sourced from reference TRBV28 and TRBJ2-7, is DVKVTQSSRYLVKRTGEKVFLECVQDMDHENMFWYRQDPGLGLRLIYFSYDVKMKEKGDIPEGYSVSREKKERFSLILESASTNQTSMYLCATGGLVARYEQYFGPGTRLTVT.

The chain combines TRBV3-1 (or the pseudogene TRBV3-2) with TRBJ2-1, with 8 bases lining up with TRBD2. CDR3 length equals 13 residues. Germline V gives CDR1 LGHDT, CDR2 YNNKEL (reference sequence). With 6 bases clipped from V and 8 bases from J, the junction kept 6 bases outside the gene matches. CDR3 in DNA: TGTGCCAGCAGTCCCGGACTAGCCTATGAGCAGTTCTTC. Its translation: CASSPGLAYEQFF.

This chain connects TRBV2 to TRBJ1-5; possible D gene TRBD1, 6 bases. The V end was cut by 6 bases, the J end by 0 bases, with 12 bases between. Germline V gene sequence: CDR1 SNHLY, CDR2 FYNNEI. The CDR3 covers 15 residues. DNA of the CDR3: TGTGCCAGCAGAGCAGGGGCTTATAGCAATCAGCCCCAGCATTTT. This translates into CASRAGAYSNQPQHF.

The CDR3 region is CASSELGEQYF. DNA for the CDR3: TGTGCCAGCAGCGAACTCGGCGAGCAGTACTTC. The chain couples TRBV7-2 to TRBJ2-7, with D unresolved. The CDR3 has 11 residues. CDR1 and CDR2 from the germline V gene are SGHTA and FQGNSA. Trimming shortened V by 5 bases and J by 6 bases, and 8 bases separated the two germline ends.

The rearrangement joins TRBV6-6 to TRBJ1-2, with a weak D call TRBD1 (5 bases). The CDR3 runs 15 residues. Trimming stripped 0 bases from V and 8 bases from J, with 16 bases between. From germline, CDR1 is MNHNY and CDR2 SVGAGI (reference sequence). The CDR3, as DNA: TGTGCCAGCAGTTACTCTGCCGGGGGATTAGACGGCTACACCTTC. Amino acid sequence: CASSYSAGGLDGYTF.

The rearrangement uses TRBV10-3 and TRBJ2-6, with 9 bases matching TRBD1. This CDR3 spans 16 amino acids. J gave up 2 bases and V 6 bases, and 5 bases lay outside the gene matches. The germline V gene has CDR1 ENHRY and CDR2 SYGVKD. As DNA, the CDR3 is TGTGCCATCAGCGGACAGGGGCCTACTGGGGCCAACGTCCTGACTTTC. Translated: CAISGQGPTGANVLTF.

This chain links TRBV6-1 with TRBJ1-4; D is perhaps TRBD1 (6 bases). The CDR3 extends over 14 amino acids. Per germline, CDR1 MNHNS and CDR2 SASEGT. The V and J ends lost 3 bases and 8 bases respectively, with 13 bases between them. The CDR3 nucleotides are TGTGCCAGCAGTGACCCGGGGACATACGAAAAACTGTTTTTT. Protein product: CASSDPGTYEKLFF.

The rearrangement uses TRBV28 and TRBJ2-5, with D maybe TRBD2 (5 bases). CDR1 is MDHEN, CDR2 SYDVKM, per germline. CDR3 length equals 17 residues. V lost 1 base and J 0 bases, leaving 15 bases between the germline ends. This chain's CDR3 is CASSLFSADWYQETQYF. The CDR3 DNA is TGTGCCAGCAGTTTATTTTCAGCGGACTGGTACCAAGAGACCCAGTACTTC.

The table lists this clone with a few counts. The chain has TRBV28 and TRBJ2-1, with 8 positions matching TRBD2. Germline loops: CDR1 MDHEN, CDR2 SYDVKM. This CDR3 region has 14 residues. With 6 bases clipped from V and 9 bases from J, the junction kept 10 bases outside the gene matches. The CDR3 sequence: CASSRDSGGREQFF. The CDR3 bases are TGTGCCAGCAGCCGAGATTCGGGGGGGCGTGAGCAGTTCTTC.

CDR3 region: CASSIQGDNNYEQYF. The CDR3 DNA reads as TGTGCCAGTAGTATCCAGGGGGACAACAACTACGAGCAGTACTTC. The chain recombines TRBV19 with TRBJ2-7; TRBD1 aligns across 7 bases. Trimming took 3 bases from V and 3 from J; bases not matched to a gene: 8. Germline assignment: CDR1 LNHDA and CDR2 SQIVND (reference sequence). The CDR3 has 15 residues.

CDR3 sequence reads: CAISAREATDTQYF. CDR3 bases: TGTGCCATCAGTGCGAGGGAGGCCACAGATACGCAGTATTTT. V is TRBV10-3 and J is TRBJ2-3; weak D call: TRBD2 (6 bases). CDR1 and CDR2 (germline): ENHRY, SYGVKD. Trimming shortened V by 4 bases and J by 2 bases, and 10 bases separated the two germline ends. The length of the CDR3 is 14 residues.

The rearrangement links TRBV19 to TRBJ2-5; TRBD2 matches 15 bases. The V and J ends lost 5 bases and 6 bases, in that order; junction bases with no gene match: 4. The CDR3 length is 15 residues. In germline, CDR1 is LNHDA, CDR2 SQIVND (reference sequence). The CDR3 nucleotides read TGTGCCAGTAGTCCCGGGACTAGCGGGGGGAAGACCCAGTACTTC. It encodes CASSPGTSGGKTQYF. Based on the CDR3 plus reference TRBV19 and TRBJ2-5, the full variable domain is DGGITQSPKYLFRKEGQNVTLSCEQNLNHDAMYWYRQDPGQGLRLIYYSQIVNDFQKGDIAEGYSVSREKKESFPLTVTSAQKNPTAFYLCASSPGTSGGKTQYFGPGTRLLVL.

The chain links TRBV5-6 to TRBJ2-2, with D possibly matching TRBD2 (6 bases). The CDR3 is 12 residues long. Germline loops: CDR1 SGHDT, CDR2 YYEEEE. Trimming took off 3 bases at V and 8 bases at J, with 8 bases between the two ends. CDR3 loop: CASSYRGGELFF. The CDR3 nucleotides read TGTGCCAGCAGCTACCGGGGGGGGGAGCTGTTTTTT.